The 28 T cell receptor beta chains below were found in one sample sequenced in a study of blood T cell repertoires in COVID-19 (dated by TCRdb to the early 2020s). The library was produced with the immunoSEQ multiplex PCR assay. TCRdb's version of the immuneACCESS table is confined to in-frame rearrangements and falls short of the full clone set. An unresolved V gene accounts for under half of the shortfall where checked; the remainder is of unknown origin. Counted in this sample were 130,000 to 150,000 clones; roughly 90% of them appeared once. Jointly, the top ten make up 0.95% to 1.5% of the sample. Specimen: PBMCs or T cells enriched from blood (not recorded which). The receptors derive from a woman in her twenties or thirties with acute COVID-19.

In DNA form, the CDR3 reads TGCGCCAGCAGCATGGACGGGGATCCTTCGGCTTTCTTT. Its translation is CASSMDGDPSAFF. The V and J genes are TRBV4-3 and TRBJ1-1, with D hard to call. V gave up 5 bases and J gave up 11 bases, with 18 bases separating them. The CDR3 is 13 residues long. Germline CDR1 is LGHNA and CDR2 is YSLEER.

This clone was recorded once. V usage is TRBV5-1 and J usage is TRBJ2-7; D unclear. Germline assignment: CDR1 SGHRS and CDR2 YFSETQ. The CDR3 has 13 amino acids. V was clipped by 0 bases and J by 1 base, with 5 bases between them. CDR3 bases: TGCGCCAGCAGCTTGGCCCTATCCTACGAGCAGTACTTC. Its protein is CASSLALSYEQYF.

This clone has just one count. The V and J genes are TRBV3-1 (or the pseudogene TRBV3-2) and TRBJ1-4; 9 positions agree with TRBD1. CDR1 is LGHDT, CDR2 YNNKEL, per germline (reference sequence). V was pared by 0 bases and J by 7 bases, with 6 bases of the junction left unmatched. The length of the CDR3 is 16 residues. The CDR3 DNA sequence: TGTGCCAGCAGCCAAGACCTGGGGACAGGGTTTGAAAAACTGTTTTTT. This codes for CASSQDLGTGFEKLFF.

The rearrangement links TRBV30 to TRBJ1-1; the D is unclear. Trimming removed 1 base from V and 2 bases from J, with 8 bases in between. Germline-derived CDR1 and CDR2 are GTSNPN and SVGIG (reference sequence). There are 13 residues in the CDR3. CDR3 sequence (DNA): TGTGCCTGGAGTGAAATACTCAACACTGAAGCTTTCTTT. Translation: CAWSEILNTEAFF.

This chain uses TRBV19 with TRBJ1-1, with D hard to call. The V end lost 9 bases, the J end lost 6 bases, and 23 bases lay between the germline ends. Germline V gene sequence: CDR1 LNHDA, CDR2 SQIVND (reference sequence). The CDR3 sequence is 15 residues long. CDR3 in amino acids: CASHLSVEVPAEAFF. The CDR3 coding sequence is TGTGCCAGCCACCTCTCTGTAGAGGTCCCGGCTGAAGCTTTCTTT.

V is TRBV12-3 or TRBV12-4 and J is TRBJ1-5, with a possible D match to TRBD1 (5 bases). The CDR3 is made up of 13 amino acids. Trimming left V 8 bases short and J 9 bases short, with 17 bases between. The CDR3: CASAGRTGGPQHF. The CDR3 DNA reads TGTGCCAGCGCCGGACGAACCGGGGGGCCCCAGCATTTT.

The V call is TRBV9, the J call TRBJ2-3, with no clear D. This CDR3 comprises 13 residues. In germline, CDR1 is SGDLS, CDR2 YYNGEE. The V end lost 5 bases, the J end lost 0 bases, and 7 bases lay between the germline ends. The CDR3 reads CASRAASTDTQYF. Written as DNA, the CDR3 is TGTGCCAGCAGAGCTGCGAGCACAGATACGCAGTATTTT.

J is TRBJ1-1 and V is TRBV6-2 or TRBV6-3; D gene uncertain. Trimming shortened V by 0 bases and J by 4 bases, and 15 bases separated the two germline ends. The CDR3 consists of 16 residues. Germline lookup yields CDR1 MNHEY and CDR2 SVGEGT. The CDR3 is CASSYSFGGGGTEAFF. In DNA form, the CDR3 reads TGTGCCAGCAGTTACTCGTTCGGAGGAGGAGGCACTGAAGCTTTCTTT.

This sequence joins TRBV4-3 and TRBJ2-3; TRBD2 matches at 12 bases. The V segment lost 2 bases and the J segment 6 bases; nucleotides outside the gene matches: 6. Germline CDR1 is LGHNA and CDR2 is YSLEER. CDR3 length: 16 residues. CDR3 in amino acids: CASSQRLAGGPDTQYF. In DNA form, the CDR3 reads TGCGCCAGCAGCCAAAGGCTAGCGGGAGGGCCCGATACGCAGTATTTT.

CDR3 nucleotide sequence: TGTGCCAGCAGCCTCGGGGGCTACGAGCAGTACTTC. Its translation: CASSLGGYEQYF. The chain is built from TRBV9 and TRBJ2-7; TRBD2 might be the D (6 bases). There are 12 residues in the CDR3. CDR1 is SGDLS, CDR2 YYNGEE, per germline. V was clipped by 4 bases and J by 3 bases, with 8 bases between them.

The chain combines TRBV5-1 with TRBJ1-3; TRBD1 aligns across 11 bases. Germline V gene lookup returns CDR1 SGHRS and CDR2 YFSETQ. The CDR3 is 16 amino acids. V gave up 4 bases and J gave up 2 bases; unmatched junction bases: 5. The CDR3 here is CASSIQGQGAGNTIYF. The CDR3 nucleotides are TGCGCCAGCAGCATACAGGGACAGGGGGCTGGAAACACCATATATTTT.

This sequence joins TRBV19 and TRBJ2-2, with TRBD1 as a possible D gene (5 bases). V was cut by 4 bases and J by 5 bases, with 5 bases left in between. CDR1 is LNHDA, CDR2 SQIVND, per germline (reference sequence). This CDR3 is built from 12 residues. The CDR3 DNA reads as TGTGCCAGTAGTAGGACAACCGGGGAGCTGTTTTTT. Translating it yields CASSRTTGELFF.

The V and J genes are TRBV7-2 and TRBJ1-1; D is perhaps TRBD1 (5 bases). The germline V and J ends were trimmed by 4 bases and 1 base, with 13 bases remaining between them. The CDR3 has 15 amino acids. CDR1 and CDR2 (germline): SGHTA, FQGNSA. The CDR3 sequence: CASSSGGYTNTEAFF. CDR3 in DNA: TGTGCCAGCAGCTCGGGGGGGTACACGAACACTGAAGCTTTCTTT.

CDR3 nucleotide sequence: TGTGCCAGCAGTGAGGACTCCTCCCCGTACAATGAGCAGTTCTTC. Translating it yields CASSEDSSPYNEQFF. The chain couples TRBV6-1 to TRBJ2-1; perhaps TRBD2 as D (5 bases). Trimming pared 3 bases from V and 4 bases from J, leaving 13 bases between. This CDR3 comprises 15 residues. Germline V gene sequence: CDR1 MNHNS, CDR2 SASEGT.

The CDR3 bases are TGTGCCAGCAGCTTGGCTCTGGGGGGGGGACAGCCCCAGCATTTT. Translating gives CASSLALGGGQPQHF. This sequence joins TRBV5-5 and TRBJ1-5; weak D call: TRBD1 (5 bases). V was cut by 0 bases and J by 7 bases, with 14 bases left in between. The CDR3 runs to 15 residues. In germline, CDR1 is SGHKS, CDR2 YYEKEE (reference sequence). The full variable domain, rest sourced from reference TRBV5-5 and TRBJ1-5, is DAGVTQSPTHLIKTRGQQVTLRCSPISGHKSVSWYQQVLGQGPQFIFQYYEKEERGRGNFPDRFSARQFPNYSSELNVNALLLGDSALYLCASSLALGGGQPQHFGDGTRLSIL.

CDR3 DNA: TGTGCCATCAGTGATGACAGGGGGCTCGATGGCTACACCTTC. As protein: CAISDDRGLDGYTF. J is TRBJ1-2 and V is TRBV10-3; 10 positions agree with TRBD1. CDR3 length: 14 residues. Losses at the gene ends were 3 bases for V and 6 bases for J; bases not matched to a gene: 4. The V gene's germline CDR1 is ENHRY and CDR2 SYGVKD.

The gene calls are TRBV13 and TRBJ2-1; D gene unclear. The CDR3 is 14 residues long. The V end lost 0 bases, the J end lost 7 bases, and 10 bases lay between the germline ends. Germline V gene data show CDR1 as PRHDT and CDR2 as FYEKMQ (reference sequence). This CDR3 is CASSLGRALNEQFF. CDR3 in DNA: TGTGCCAGCAGCTTAGGTCGAGCGTTAAATGAGCAGTTCTTC.

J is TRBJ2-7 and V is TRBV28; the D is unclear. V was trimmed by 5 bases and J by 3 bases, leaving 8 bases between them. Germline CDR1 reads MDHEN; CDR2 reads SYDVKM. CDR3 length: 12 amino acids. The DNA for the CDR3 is TGTGCCAGCAGTGTGTCCCTCTACGAGCAGTACTTC. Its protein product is CASSVSLYEQYF.

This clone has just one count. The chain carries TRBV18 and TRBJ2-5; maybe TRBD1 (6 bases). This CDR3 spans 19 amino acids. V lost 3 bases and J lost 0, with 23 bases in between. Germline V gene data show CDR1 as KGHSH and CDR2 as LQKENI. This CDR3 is CASSPPVREGWGHQETQYF. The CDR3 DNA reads TGTGCCAGCTCACCCCCTGTCCGTGAAGGGTGGGGGCACCAAGAGACCCAGTACTTC. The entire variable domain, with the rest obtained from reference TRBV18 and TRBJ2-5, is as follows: NAGVMQNPRHLVRRRGQEARLRCSPMKGHSHVYWYRQLPEEGLKFMVYLQKENIIDESGMPKERFSAEFPKEGPSILRIQQVVRGDSAAYFCASSPPVREGWGHQETQYFGPGTRLLVL.

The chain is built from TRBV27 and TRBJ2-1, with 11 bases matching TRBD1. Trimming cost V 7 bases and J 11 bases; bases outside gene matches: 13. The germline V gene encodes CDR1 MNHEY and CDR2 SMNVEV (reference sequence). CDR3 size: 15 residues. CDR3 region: CASTKSRDRGGKQFF. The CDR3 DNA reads TGTGCCAGCACCAAGTCCCGGGACAGGGGGGGAAAGCAGTTCTTC.

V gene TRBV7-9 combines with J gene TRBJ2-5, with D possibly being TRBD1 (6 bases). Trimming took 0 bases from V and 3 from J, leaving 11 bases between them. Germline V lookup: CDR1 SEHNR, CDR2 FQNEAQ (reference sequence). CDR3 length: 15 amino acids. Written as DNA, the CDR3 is TGTGCCAGCAGCTTAGCGGGGACAAGTGAAGAGACCCAGTACTTC. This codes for CASSLAGTSEETQYF.

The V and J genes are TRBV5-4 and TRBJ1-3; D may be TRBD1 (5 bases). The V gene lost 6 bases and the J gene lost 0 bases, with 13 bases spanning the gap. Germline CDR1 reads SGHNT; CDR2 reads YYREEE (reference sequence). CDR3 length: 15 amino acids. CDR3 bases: TGTGCCAGCAAGGAGGGGTCCGTCTCTGGAAACACCATATATTTT. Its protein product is CASKEGSVSGNTIYF.

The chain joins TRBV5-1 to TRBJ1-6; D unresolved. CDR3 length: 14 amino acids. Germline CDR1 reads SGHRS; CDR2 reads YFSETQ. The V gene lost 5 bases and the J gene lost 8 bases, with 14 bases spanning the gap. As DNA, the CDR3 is TGCGCCAGCAGTGGTGAGGGTCGGGATTCACCCCTCCACTTT. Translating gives CASSGEGRDSPLHF.

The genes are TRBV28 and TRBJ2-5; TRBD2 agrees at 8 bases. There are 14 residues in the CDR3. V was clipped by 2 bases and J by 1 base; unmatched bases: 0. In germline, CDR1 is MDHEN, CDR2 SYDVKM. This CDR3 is CASSLLAGQETQYF. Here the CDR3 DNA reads TGTGCCAGCAGTTTACTAGCGGGCCAAGAGACCCAGTACTTC.

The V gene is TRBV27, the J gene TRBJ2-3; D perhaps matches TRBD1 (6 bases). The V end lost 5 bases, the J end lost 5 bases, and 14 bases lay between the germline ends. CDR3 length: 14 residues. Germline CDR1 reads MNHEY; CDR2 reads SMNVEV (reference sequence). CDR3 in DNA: TGTGCCAGCAGTGACAGGTCAGCCGGAGATACGCAGTATTTT. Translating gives CASSDRSAGDTQYF.

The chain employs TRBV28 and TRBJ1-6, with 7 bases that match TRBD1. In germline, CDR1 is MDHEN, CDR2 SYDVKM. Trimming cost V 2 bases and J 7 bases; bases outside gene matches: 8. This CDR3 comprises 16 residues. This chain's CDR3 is CASSLTTGQLNSPLHF. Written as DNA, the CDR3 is TGTGCCAGCAGTTTAACTACGGGACAGCTAAATTCACCCCTCCACTTT.

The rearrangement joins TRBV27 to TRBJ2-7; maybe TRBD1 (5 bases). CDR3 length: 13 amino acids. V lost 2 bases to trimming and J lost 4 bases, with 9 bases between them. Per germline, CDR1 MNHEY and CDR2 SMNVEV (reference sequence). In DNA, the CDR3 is TGTGCCAGCAGTTTACGTGGGGCGTACGAGCAGTACTTC. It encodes CASSLRGAYEQYF.

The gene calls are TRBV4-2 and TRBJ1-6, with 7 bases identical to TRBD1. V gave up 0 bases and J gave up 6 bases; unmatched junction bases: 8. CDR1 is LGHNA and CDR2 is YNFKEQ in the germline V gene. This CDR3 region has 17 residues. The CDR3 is CASSQDQPGTVNSPLHF. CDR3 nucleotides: TGTGCCAGCAGCCAAGACCAACCCGGGACAGTTAATTCACCCCTCCACTTT.